This passage covers 26 T cell receptor beta chains from one sample sequenced in a study of cytomegalovirus exposure and HLA in healthy donors. PCR involved 60 Vbeta and 13 Jbeta primers. The protocol was immunoSEQ multiplex PCR, while the TCRdb copy is restricted to in-frame clones and leaves out a portion. Of some 100,000 clones listed, roughly three quarters are singletons. The sequenced material came from PBMCs. These receptors were collected from a woman between 45 and 60 years old in good health and CMV-seropositive.

The chain is built from TRBV6-6 and TRBJ2-3, with TRBD1 matching 8 bases. The germline gives CDR1 MNHNY, CDR2 SVGAGI (reference sequence). Germline trimming cut 6 bases from V and 1 base from J; bases unmatched to any gene: 6. This CDR3 is 15 amino acids long. The CDR3 sequence is CASSPTTGGTDTQYF. The CDR3 DNA is TGTGCCAGCAGCCCAACGACAGGGGGCACAGATACGCAGTATTTT.

This clone was seen once. This chain uses TRBV13 with TRBJ2-1, with 8 bases matching TRBD1. Germline V gives CDR1 PRHDT, CDR2 FYEKMQ (reference sequence). CDR3 length: 15 amino acids. With V trimmed by 5 bases and J by 4 bases, 7 bases remained unmatched. The CDR3 DNA reads TGTGCCAGCAGCCCAGGAGGACAGGGTTACAATGAGCAGTTCTTC. This encodes CASSPGGQGYNEQFF.

The chain uses TRBV7-2 and TRBJ2-5; TRBD1 agrees at 9 bases. Trimming at V came to 5 bases and at J to 5 bases, leaving 9 bases not matched to a gene. CDR1 SGHTA and CDR2 FQGNSA come from the germline V gene. The CDR3 has 15 amino acids. The CDR3 DNA sequence: TGTGCCAGCAGCCCACCGGGACAGGGTGGGGAGACCCAGTACTTC. As protein: CASSPPGQGGETQYF.

The V gene is TRBV28, the J gene TRBJ1-1; D might be TRBD1 (5 bases). The V gene's germline CDR1 is MDHEN and CDR2 SYDVKM. Trimming took 7 bases from V and 0 from J, leaving 12 bases between them. This CDR3 contains 14 residues. The CDR3 is CASTSPGMNTEAFF. DNA for the CDR3: TGTGCCAGCACTTCCCCAGGGATGAACACTGAAGCTTTCTTT.

V usage is TRBV27 and J usage is TRBJ1-2; 7 bases align to TRBD1. V lost 4 bases, J lost 4 bases, and 9 bases stayed unmatched. Germline assignment: CDR1 MNHEY and CDR2 SMNVEV (reference sequence). The CDR3 totals 15 residues. The chain's CDR3 is CASSSPVQGIYGYTF. Written as DNA, the CDR3 is TGTGCCAGCAGTTCCCCGGTACAGGGGATCTATGGCTACACCTTC.

Comment on this clone: The junction and the germline gene differ at one end; a read error may be behind it. The genes are TRBV4-2 and TRBJ1-5; 12 bases are a match to TRBD1. CDR1 and CDR2 from the germline V gene are LGHNA and YNFKEQ. The CDR3 sequence is 15 residues long. The CDR3 loop reads CVSSQTGTGGTPQHF. CDR3 nucleotides: TGTGTCAGCAGCCAAACCGGGACAGGGGGCACGCCCCAGCATTTT.

This chain links TRBV18 with TRBJ2-7; the match to TRBD1 covers 7 bases. Per the germline V gene, CDR1 is KGHSH and CDR2 is LQKENI. This CDR3 is 13 amino acids long. The V segment lost 3 bases and the J segment 5 bases; nucleotides outside the gene matches: 4. CDR3 nucleotide sequence: TGTGCCAGCTCACCCCGACAGGGCCACGAGCAGTACTTC. It translates to CASSPRQGHEQYF.

The gene calls are TRBV5-1 and TRBJ1-4, with D possibly matching TRBD1 (6 bases). The V gene's germline CDR1 is SGHRS and CDR2 YFSETQ. Trimming pared 1 base from V and 8 bases from J, leaving 12 bases between. This CDR3 spans 14 amino acids. CDR3 nucleotide sequence: TGCGCCAGCAGCTTGCAGGGGCGCGACGAAAAACTGTTTTTT. This sequence encodes CASSLQGRDEKLFF.

This rearrangement joins TRBV5-1 to TRBJ2-7; 9 bases match TRBD2. V gave up 2 bases and J gave up 5 bases; unmatched junction bases: 11. The CDR3 runs 16 residues. Germline V gene data show CDR1 as SGHRS and CDR2 as YFSETQ. The CDR3 here is CASSFSSGGDPHEQYF. Here the CDR3 DNA reads TGCGCCAGCAGCTTCAGTAGCGGGGGTGATCCTCACGAGCAGTACTTC.

This clone was counted between two and nine times. This rearrangement joins TRBV6-6 to TRBJ1-1, with 7 bases fitting TRBD1. Unmatched junction bases numbered 3, after V lost 2 bases and J lost 6 bases. CDR3 length equals 13 residues. In germline, CDR1 is MNHNY, CDR2 SVGAGI (reference sequence). The CDR3 bases are TGTGCCAGCAGTTACGAGGGGGCGGCTGAAGCTTTCTTT. The encoded protein is CASSYEGAAEAFF.

This clone was detected only a few times. This chain uses TRBV6-5 with TRBJ2-7; 7 nucleotides align to TRBD1. The V and J ends lost 4 bases and 6 bases, in that order; junction bases with no gene match: 9. Germline lookup yields CDR1 MNHEY and CDR2 SVGAGI. The CDR3 runs to 14 residues. The CDR3 nucleotides are TGTGCCAGCAGTTTAAACAGGGGTCGGATCGAGCAGTACTTC. Its translation: CASSLNRGRIEQYF.

This sequence joins TRBV5-5 and TRBJ1-2, with D unclear. Germline V gene lookup returns CDR1 SGHKS and CDR2 YYEKEE (reference sequence). The CDR3 is 13 amino acids. V lost 4 bases and J 7 bases, leaving 14 bases between the germline ends. CDR3 nucleotide sequence: TGTGCCAGCAGCGCGAAATCGGGAGCTGGCTACACCTTC. Its protein is CASSAKSGAGYTF.

This chain links TRBV19 with TRBJ2-7; a possible D gene is TRBD1 (5 bases). CDR1 is LNHDA and CDR2 is SQIVND in the germline V gene (reference sequence). V was shortened by 4 bases and J by 7 bases, with 11 bases between the two germline ends. This CDR3 is 12 amino acids long. The CDR3 region has the DNA TGTGCCAGTAGTAACTTGGGGCGAGAGCAGTACTTC. It is translated as CASSNLGREQYF.

The chain uses TRBV5-1 and TRBJ1-3; D gene ambiguous. Germline assignment: CDR1 SGHRS and CDR2 YFSETQ. There are 14 residues in the CDR3. V lost 0 bases, J lost 4 bases, and 8 bases lay in between. The CDR3 sequence is CASSLAGYGNTIYF. CDR3 bases: TGCGCCAGCAGCTTGGCGGGGTACGGAAACACCATATATTTT.

This chain connects TRBV4-2 to TRBJ1-2; no clear D gene. Deletions cut 0 bases from V and 6 bases from J, with 14 bases between. The CDR3 runs 15 residues. Germline CDR1 LGHNA, CDR2 YNFKEQ. Written as DNA, the CDR3 is TGTGCCAGCAGCCAAGATGGTGAACGGTTGGATGGCTACACCTTC. This codes for CASSQDGERLDGYTF.

The chain links TRBV12-5 to TRBJ2-1; perhaps TRBD2 as D (5 bases). The CDR3 spans 15 residues. From germline, CDR1 is LGHNT and CDR2 FRNRAP. Trimming pared 2 bases from V and 0 bases from J, leaving 8 bases between. The CDR3: CASGLWESSYNEQFF. The CDR3 nucleotides are TGTGCTAGTGGTTTGTGGGAGAGCTCCTACAATGAGCAGTTCTTC.

This clone was seen a few times. V usage is TRBV5-4 and J usage is TRBJ1-1, with TRBD1 matching 7 bases. This CDR3 contains 15 residues. CDR1 is SGHNT and CDR2 is YYREEE in the germline V gene (reference sequence). Trimming took 4 bases from V and 3 from J; bases not matched to a gene: 9. CDR3 residues: CASSTLTGRDTEAFF. The CDR3 nucleotides are TGTGCCAGCAGCACTCTGACAGGGCGGGACACTGAAGCTTTCTTT.

CDR3 in DNA: TGCGCCAGCAGCCAAGATCTCCCCTCGGGGGATGGCTACACCTTC. As protein: CASSQDLPSGDGYTF. The genes are TRBV4-3 and TRBJ1-2; perhaps TRBD1 as D (5 bases). The length of the CDR3 is 15 residues. Germline CDR1 LGHNA, CDR2 YSLEER. Trimming took off 0 bases at V and 6 bases at J, with 14 bases between the two ends.

The chain has TRBV14 and TRBJ1-4; perhaps TRBD1 as D (6 bases). The CDR3 extends over 15 amino acids. Trimming removed 2 bases from V and 8 bases from J, with 15 bases in between. In germline, CDR1 is SGHDN, CDR2 FVKESK. CDR3 DNA: TGTGCCAGCAGCCAATGGGGCAGGGGAAGCGAAAAACTGTTTTTT. The encoded protein is CASSQWGRGSEKLFF.

This chain links TRBV11-1 with TRBJ2-7, with TRBD2 matching over 9 bases. Germline CDR1 reads SGHAT; CDR2 reads FQDESV (reference sequence). This CDR3 is 14 amino acids long. V was pared by 3 bases and J by 5 bases, with 5 bases of the junction left unmatched. Written as DNA, the CDR3 is TGTGCCAGCAGCTTTAGCGGGAGCCAGGACGAGCAGTACTTC. Its translation: CASSFSGSQDEQYF.

The chain combines TRBV13 with TRBJ2-7; 9 nucleotides agree with TRBD2. CDR1 and CDR2 (germline): PRHDT, FYEKMQ (reference sequence). The V gene end was trimmed by 4 bases and the J gene end by 3 bases; junction bases not matched to a gene: 7. The CDR3 extends over 15 amino acids. The CDR3 sequence is CASSSGQRGVYEQYF. The CDR3 bases are TGTGCCAGCAGCTCGGGCCAGCGGGGGGTCTACGAGCAGTACTTC.

The chain uses TRBV5-1 and TRBJ2-1; 12 bases fit TRBD2. Unmatched junction bases numbered 0, after V lost 0 bases and J lost 5 bases. Germline CDR1 and CDR2: SGHRS and YFSETQ. The CDR3 has 15 residues. CDR3 DNA: TGCGCCAGCAGCTTGGCTAGCGGGGGGGACAATGAGCAGTTCTTC. Amino acid sequence: CASSLASGGDNEQFF.

V gene TRBV6-5 combines with J gene TRBJ2-3; unclear D gene. V lost 8 bases and J 4 bases, leaving 7 bases between the germline ends. The CDR3 runs to 11 residues. From germline, CDR1 is MNHEY and CDR2 SVGAGI. Here the CDR3 DNA reads TGTGCCAGCGTCTTTGCAGATACGCAGTATTTT. Translated: CASVFADTQYF.

The chain carries TRBV5-1 and TRBJ2-1; 9 bases are shared with TRBD2. The trim removed 4 bases at V and 3 bases at J, leaving 5 bases unmatched. Germline CDR1 SGHRS, CDR2 YFSETQ. The CDR3 sequence is 15 residues long. The CDR3 loop reads CASSGASGIYNEQFF. The CDR3 coding sequence is TGCGCCAGCAGCGGGGCTAGCGGGATCTACAATGAGCAGTTCTTC. The full variable domain, with the rest looked up from reference TRBV5-1 and TRBJ2-1, is KAGVTQTPRYLIKTRGQQVTLSCSPISGHRSVSWYQQTPGQGLQFLFEYFSETQRNKGNFPGRFSGRQFSNSRSEMNVSTLELGDSALYLCASSGASGIYNEQFFGPGTRLTVL.

The V gene is TRBV11-2, the J gene TRBJ2-7, with D perhaps TRBD1 (5 bases). The CDR3 sequence is 13 residues long. The ends were cut back, 4 bases at V and 3 bases at J, with 10 bases in the middle. Germline CDR1 is SGHAT and CDR2 is FQNNGV. The CDR3 DNA is TGTGCCAGCAGCTCTCTGACAGACTACGAGCAGTACTTC. Amino acid sequence: CASSSLTDYEQYF. Combining the CDR3 with reference TRBV11-2 and TRBJ2-7 gives the whole variable domain EAGVAQSPRYKIIEKRQSVAFWCNPISGHATLYWYQQILGQGPKLLIQFQNNGVVDDSQLPKDRFSAERLKGVDSTLKIQPAKLEDSAVYLCASSSLTDYEQYFGPGTRLTVT.

In its sample, this clone was seen a few times. At one end, the junction sequence differs from germline, possibly due to a read error. The chain has TRBV5-1 and TRBJ2-6, with 7 bases fitting TRBD1. Germline V lookup: CDR1 SGHRS, CDR2 YFSETQ. The CDR3 is 16 amino acids. CDR3 nucleotide sequence: TGCGCCAGCAGCTTGGCACAGGGGTTTGGGGCCAACGGCCTGACTTTC. Translation gives CASSLAQGFGANGLTF.